This TCR beta chain was profiled in a study of T cells in Graves' hyperthyroidism and ophthalmopathy. Study summary: Sampling of peripheral blood happened at initial diagnosis, prior to any treatment.

The investigators amplified TCR beta CDR3 regions from RNA transcripts. The TCR CDR3 was amplified in a first-round RT-PCR using the HTBI primer set. TCRdb reanalysed the multiplex PCR reads using MiXCR and keeps one entry per CDR3 protein. The sample consists of approximately 620,000 distinct CDR3 sequences, about a sixth of them appearing once. Germline V gene lookup returns CDR1 MGHRA and CDR2 YSYEKL. V lost 2 bases and J lost 0, with 14 bases in between. This CDR3 is 16 amino acids long. Sequences were obtained from blood. The chain is built from TRBV4-1 and TRBJ2-7; no definite D call. The clonotype was recovered from a woman aged 40 to 50 with Graves' ophthalmopathy. The DNA for the CDR3 is TGCGCCAGCAGCCAAAACCCCACAATTAGCTCCTACGAGCAGTACTTC. Protein sequence: CASSQNPTISSYEQYF.